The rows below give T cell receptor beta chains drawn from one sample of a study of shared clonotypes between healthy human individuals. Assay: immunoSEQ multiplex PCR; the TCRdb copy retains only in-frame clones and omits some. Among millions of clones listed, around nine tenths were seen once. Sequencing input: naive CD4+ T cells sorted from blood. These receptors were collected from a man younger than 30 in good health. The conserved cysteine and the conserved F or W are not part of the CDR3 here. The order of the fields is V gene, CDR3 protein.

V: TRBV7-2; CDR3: ASSEERLAGVVGELF
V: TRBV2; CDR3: ASSEGRNYEQY
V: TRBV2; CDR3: ASMEVSTDTQY
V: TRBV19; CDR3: ASSTSSGFRQF
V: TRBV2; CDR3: ASSPGPGIQY
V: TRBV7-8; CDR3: ASSLGTPGETQY
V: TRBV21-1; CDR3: ASAGELYSNQPQH
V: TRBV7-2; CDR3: ASSLRQAVTEAF
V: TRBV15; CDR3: ATSKDRGDEKLF
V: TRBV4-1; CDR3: ASSQAVSGSSEQY
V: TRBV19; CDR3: ATSSGGPREQY
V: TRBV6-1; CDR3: ASSDKGSQPQH
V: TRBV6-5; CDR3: ATSRQTNQPQH
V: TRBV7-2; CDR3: ASSLAQARPSSYEQY
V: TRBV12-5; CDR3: ASGFQGGNQPQH
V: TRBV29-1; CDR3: SVVTGAYGYT
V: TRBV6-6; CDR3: ASTELAGGSYEQY
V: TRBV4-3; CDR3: ASSQGLVAVQETQY
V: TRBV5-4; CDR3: ASSLDTGSNQPQH
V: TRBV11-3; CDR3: ASKTDGLSYNSPLH
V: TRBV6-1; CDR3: ATEGAGANVLT
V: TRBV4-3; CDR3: ASSHGGVNSPLH
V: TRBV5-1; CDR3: ASSSTRYRGDTEAF
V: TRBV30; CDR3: AWSPGGKGEKLF
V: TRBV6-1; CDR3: ATTTGASYNSPLH
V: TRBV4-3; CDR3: ASSQDISSGQLLAKNIQY
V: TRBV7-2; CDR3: ASSPLLQGNEQY